This T cell receptor (beta chain) was sequenced in a study of blood T cell repertoires in COVID-19. About the study: The United States, Italy and Spain provided the acute and convalescent COVID-19 samples. T cells, B-cell-depleted T cells, or PBMCs supplied cDNA or gDNA.

In the original analysis: Reference gene primer amplification yielded estimated nucleated cell counts. The protocol was immunoSEQ multiplex PCR, while the TCRdb copy is restricted to in-frame clones and leaves out a portion. V, J and clone size are taken as reported in that table, and D and trimming were inferred from the DNA itself. The data contain fewer than 350,000 clones, roughly 87% of them singletons. Seattle's enrolled individuals joined amid active infection and were then monitored longitudinally. The CDR3 contains 16 residues. J gave up 11 bases and V 2 bases, and 13 bases lay outside the gene matches. Germline CDR1 and CDR2: MNHEY and SMNVEV (reference sequence).

The TCR originated in a man between 25 and 39 years old with COVID-19, enrolled during active disease. The sample taken for sequencing was peripheral blood. The chain employs TRBV27 and TRBJ2-1; 9 bases match TRBD2. As DNA, the CDR3 is TGTGCCAGCAGTTTAGGTCGGGCGGGAGGGCCAAGTCAGCAGTTCTTC. As protein: CASSLGRAGGPSQQFF.